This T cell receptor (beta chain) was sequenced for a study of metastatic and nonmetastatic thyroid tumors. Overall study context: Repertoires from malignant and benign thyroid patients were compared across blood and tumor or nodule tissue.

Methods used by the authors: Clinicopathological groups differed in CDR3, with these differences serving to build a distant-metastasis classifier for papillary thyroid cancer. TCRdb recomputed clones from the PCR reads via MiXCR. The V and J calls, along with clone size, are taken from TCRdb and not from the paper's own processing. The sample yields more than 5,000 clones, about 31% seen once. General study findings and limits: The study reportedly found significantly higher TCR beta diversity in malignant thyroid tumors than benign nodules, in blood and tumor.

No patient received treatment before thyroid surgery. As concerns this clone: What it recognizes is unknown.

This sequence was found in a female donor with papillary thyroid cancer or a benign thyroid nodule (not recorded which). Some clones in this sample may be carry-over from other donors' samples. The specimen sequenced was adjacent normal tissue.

CDR3 protein: CASRQGAGNTIYF. The CDR3 nucleotides are TGTGCCAGCCGACAGGGGGCAGGAAACACCATATATTTT. The chain recombines TRBV27 with TRBJ1-3, with 10 positions matching TRBD1. V was clipped by 8 bases and J by 4 bases; unmatched bases: 2. Germline V gene sequence: CDR1 MNHEY, CDR2 SMNVEV (reference sequence). CDR3 length equals 13 residues.